This is a list of T cell receptor beta chains from one sample in a study of cytomegalovirus exposure and HLA in healthy donors. Generated by immunoSEQ multiplex PCR, the TCRdb table keeps only in-frame clones and is missing some. The top ten clones hold 4% to 5.5% of a sample with about 120,000 clones, around three quarters of them seen once. What was sequenced was PBMCs. The source is a man younger than 40 in good health and CMV-seropositive. CDR3s include the opening cysteine and the closing phenylalanine or tryptophan.

CASSPSGSSYEQYF	TRBV5-4	TRBJ2-7
CASSYSTAGAGYEQYF	TRBV6-5	TRBJ2-7
CASSLGLGTSGQGEQYF	TRBV7-6	TRBJ2-7
CASSVTGTMGTEAFF	TRBV7-3	TRBJ1-1
CASSWGDTEAFF	TRBV5-6	TRBJ1-1
CASRRDRDNSPLHF	TRBV5-1	TRBJ1-6
CASSRSGLAGTGELFF	TRBV6-6	TRBJ2-2
CSVGHTSGSGDTQYF	TRBV29-1	TRBJ2-3
CASSFRLADSYEQYF	TRBV7-9	TRBJ2-7
CSVVVQRYEQYF	TRBV29-1	TRBJ2-7
CASSFGGQGTHTF	TRBV7-6	TRBJ1-2
CASSLAVENQPQHF	TRBV19	TRBJ1-5
CASSVLAGPLYTQYF	TRBV9	TRBJ2-3
CASSPHQGSSGNTIYF	TRBV9	TRBJ1-3
CASSLKQREGTDTQYF	TRBV5-1	TRBJ2-3
CAISDGLAGWLNEQFF	TRBV10-3	TRBJ2-1
CASSQTGGQETQYF	TRBV4-2	TRBJ2-5
CSARVNGYTF	TRBV20-1	TRBJ1-2
CASHSVGNTEAFF	TRBV5-8	TRBJ1-1
CASSVATGMNTEAFF	TRBV9	TRBJ1-1
CASSEAGGFTDTQYF	TRBV9	TRBJ2-3
CASSVSSGLYNEQFF	TRBV2	TRBJ2-1
CASSDPEGGQDYEQYF	TRBV4-1	TRBJ2-7
CASSQQGLAGRPYEQYF	TRBV9	TRBJ2-7
CASSSGIENEKLFF	TRBV6-5	TRBJ1-4
CASSPMVGANYGYTF	TRBV7-3	TRBJ1-2
CASSFGETQYF	TRBV7-2	TRBJ2-5
CASSLTQGYEQYF	TRBV19	TRBJ2-7
CASKGQPDSYEQYF	TRBV19	TRBJ2-7
CSSSQDRAGEQYF	TRBV7-9	TRBJ2-7
CASSPRTDNYEQYF	TRBV11-2	TRBJ2-7
CASSRRGGVYNEQFF	TRBV7-9	TRBJ2-1
CASSLLAGDPLETQYF	TRBV4-3	TRBJ2-5
CASSDRQGHQPQHF	TRBV4-1	TRBJ1-5
CASRDRDGEKLFF	TRBV6-5	TRBJ1-4
CASSLTGLGEAFF	TRBV7-3	TRBJ1-1
CASSQGSNQPQHF	TRBV18	TRBJ1-5
CASSPTPQPNYGYTF	TRBV7-9	TRBJ1-2
CASSLDGGVYGYTF	TRBV11-3	TRBJ1-2
CASSPPDLRAEAFF	TRBV28	TRBJ1-1
CASSRGRGSEQFF	TRBV4-3	TRBJ2-1
CASSVGLGTASEQYF	TRBV9	TRBJ2-7
CASRYLSGNTIYF	TRBV19	TRBJ1-3
CAISEGWRDYEQYF	TRBV10-3	TRBJ2-7
CASRPQTSSGANVLTF	TRBV19	TRBJ2-6
CASRRQETQYF	TRBV11-3	TRBJ2-5